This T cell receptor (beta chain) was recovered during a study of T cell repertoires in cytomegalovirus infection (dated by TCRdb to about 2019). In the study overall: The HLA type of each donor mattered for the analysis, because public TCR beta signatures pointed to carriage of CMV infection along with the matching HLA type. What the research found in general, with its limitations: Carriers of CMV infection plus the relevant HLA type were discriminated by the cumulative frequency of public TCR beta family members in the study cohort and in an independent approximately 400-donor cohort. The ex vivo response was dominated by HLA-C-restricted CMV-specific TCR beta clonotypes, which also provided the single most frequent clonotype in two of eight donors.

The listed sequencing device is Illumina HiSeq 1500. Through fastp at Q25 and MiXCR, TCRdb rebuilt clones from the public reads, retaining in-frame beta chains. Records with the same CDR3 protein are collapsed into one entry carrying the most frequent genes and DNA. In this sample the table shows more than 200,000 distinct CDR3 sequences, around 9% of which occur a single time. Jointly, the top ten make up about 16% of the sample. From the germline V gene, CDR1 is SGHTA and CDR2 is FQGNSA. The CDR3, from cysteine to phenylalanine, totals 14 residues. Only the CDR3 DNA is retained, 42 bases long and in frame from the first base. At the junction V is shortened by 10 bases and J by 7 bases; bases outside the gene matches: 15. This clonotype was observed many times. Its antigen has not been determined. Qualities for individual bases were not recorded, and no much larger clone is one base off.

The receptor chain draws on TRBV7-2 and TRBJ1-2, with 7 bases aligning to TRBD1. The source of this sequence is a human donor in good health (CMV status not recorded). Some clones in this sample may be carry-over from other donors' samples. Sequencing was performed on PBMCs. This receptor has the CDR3 CATRSYGTDFGYTF. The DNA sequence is TGTGCCACTCGTTCGTACGGGACAGACTTTGGCTACACCTTC.